This TCR beta chain was retrieved from a study of cytomegalovirus exposure and HLA in healthy donors. Overall study findings and caveats: Most TCRs appeared rarely, but some public TCRs recurred in many donors.

This CDR3 is built from 15 residues. After removal of 6 bases from V and 1 base from J, the junction contained 6 bases not matched to a gene. The V gene's germline CDR1 is MNHEY and CDR2 SVGAGI. PCR involved 60 Vbeta and 13 Jbeta primers. Here immunoSEQ multiplex PCR was the method, and the copy in TCRdb shows in-frame clones only, minus some. The sample lists over 50,000 clones; around 87% were seen once. A word on this clone: Its antigen remains unidentified.

This chain joins TRBV6-5 and TRBJ2-3; 8 bases align to TRBD2. The source is a man aged 18 to 30 in good health and CMV-seronegative. The sample taken for sequencing was PBMCs. In DNA form, the CDR3 reads TGTGCCAGCAGCCCTTTCGGGAGGGGCACAGATACGCAGTATTTT. This gives the protein CASSPFGRGTDTQYF.